This passage covers 25 T cell receptor beta chains from one sample sequenced in a study of Graves' ophthalmopathy and Graves' hyperthyroidism. Amplification of TCR beta CDR3 regions used RNA transcripts. The authors performed first-round RT-PCR with HTBI primers and then a second-round multiplex PCR. TCRdb processed the multiplex PCR reads anew with MiXCR; each CDR3 protein has one entry. Of roughly 700,000 distinct CDR3 sequences listed, 35% to 50% are singletons. Material for sequencing was peripheral blood. Receptor source: an adult man with Graves' ophthalmopathy.

This clonotype was counted between two and nine times. The rearrangement links TRBV7-2 to TRBJ1-4; a possible D gene is TRBD1 (5 bases). V lost 3 bases, J lost 3 bases, and 11 bases lay in between. From germline, CDR1 is SGHTA and CDR2 FQGNSA. This CDR3 is built from 15 residues. CDR3 loop: CASSFMGVSNEKLFF. CDR3 in DNA: TGTGCCAGCAGCTTCATGGGGGTCTCTAATGAAAAACTGTTTTTT.

This chain joins TRBV7-9 and TRBJ1-3; the D gene is possibly TRBD1 (6 bases). V was shortened by 3 bases and J by 0 bases, with 9 bases between the two germline ends. CDR1 and CDR2 (germline): SEHNR, FQNEAQ (reference sequence). The CDR3 runs 15 residues. The CDR3 DNA sequence: TGTGCCAGCAGCTTGGACAGTACCTCTGGAAACACCATATATTTT. As protein: CASSLDSTSGNTIYF.

The table lists this clonotype with a few counts. The chain recombines TRBV3-1 with TRBJ1-5, with D unclear. The CDR3 runs 15 residues. The germline V and J ends were trimmed by 5 bases and 3 bases, with 14 bases remaining between them. CDR1 LGHDT and CDR2 YNNKEL come from the germline V gene (reference sequence). The CDR3 DNA reads as TGTGCCAGCAGCGCACGACCGGGGTCCAATCAGCCCCAGCATTTT. Encoded protein: CASSARPGSNQPQHF.

The table lists this clonotype with many counts. CDR3 nucleotides: TGTGCCAGCAGCGAAACCAAGGGACCAATGAGGAACACTGAAGCTTTCTTT. It specifies CASSETKGPMRNTEAFF. The chain employs TRBV7-2 and TRBJ1-1; D possibly corresponds to TRBD1 (5 bases). V lost 5 bases and J 1 base, leaving 20 bases between the germline ends. This CDR3 is built from 17 residues. Per the germline V gene, CDR1 is SGHTA and CDR2 is FQGNSA.

With respect to this clonotype: One junction end disagrees with the germline gene, perhaps due to a read error. This chain joins TRBV25-1 and TRBJ2-5; D is possibly TRBD1 or TRBD2 (5 bases each). The V gene's germline CDR1 is MGHDK and CDR2 SYGVNS. The CDR3 runs to 15 residues. The CDR3 is CASSSSGTRGETQHF. In nucleotides, the CDR3 is TGTGCCAGCAGTTCCTCCGGGACCCGGGGCGAGACCCAGCACTTC.

This clonotype was counted a few times. The J gene is TRBJ1-5, the V gene TRBV7-8, with 7 bases that match TRBD1. V lost 5 bases to trimming and J lost 2 bases; unmatched junction nucleotides: 9. The germline V gene encodes CDR1 SGHVS and CDR2 FQNEAQ. The CDR3 runs to 16 residues. CDR3 loop: CASSLTGAGGNQPQHF. The DNA of the CDR3 is TGTGCCAGCAGCCTTACAGGGGCCGGAGGCAATCAGCCCCAGCATTTT.

The sample holds a few counts of this clonotype. The chain uses TRBV25-1 and TRBJ2-5; 8 nucleotides align to TRBD1. CDR3 length: 15 amino acids. V lost 5 bases and J lost 5; bases outside the gene matches: 10. Germline V gene lookup returns CDR1 MGHDK and CDR2 SYGVNS. The CDR3 DNA is TGTGCCAGCAGTTTATCGGACAGGGAAGCGGAGACCCAGTACTTC. Residues: CASSLSDREAETQYF.

The chain employs TRBV14 and TRBJ1-4; 7 bases map to TRBD1. The CDR3 runs 15 residues. The germline V gene has CDR1 SGHDN and CDR2 FVKESK. With V trimmed by 5 bases and J by 8 bases, 11 bases remained unmatched. For the CDR3, the DNA is TGTGCCAGCAGCGATTGGCCTCAGGGGGGGGAAAAACTGTTTTTT. It is translated as CASSDWPQGGEKLFF.

This clonotype occurred many times. The V call is TRBV12-3 or TRBV12-4, the J call TRBJ1-6, with D perhaps TRBD1 (6 bases). V lost 6 bases and J lost 8, with 14 bases in between. There are 14 residues in the CDR3. The CDR3 region is CASSFSQGHSPLHF. DNA of the CDR3: TGTGCCAGCAGCTTTTCACAGGGACATTCACCCCTCCACTTT.

The J gene is TRBJ2-2, the V gene TRBV25-1; TRBD2 is a possible D gene (5 bases). The CDR3 covers 16 residues. V was clipped by 6 bases and J by 3 bases, with 17 bases between them. Per germline, CDR1 MGHDK and CDR2 SYGVNS. The CDR3: CASSRHRGRDTGELFF. The DNA for the CDR3 is TGTGCCAGCAGCCGGCACCGGGGTAGAGACACCGGGGAGCTGTTTTTT.

This clonotype appeared a single time. This sequence may be a read error, since a much larger clone differs from it by one base. CDR3 amino acids: CASSGDLYGYTF. CDR3 bases: TGTGCCAGTAGCGGGGACCTCTATGGCTACACCTTC. The rearrangement uses TRBV19 and TRBJ1-2, with a tentative D call TRBD1 (5 bases). The V gene lost 6 bases and the J gene lost 4 bases, with 9 bases spanning the gap. CDR1 is LNHDA, CDR2 SQIVND, per germline (reference sequence). The CDR3 sequence is 12 residues long.

Comment on this clonotype: This may stem from a read error, because a much larger clone lies one nucleotide away. The chain combines TRBV12-3 or TRBV12-4 with TRBJ2-5; 13 bases match TRBD2. Trimming at V came to 5 bases and at J to 9 bases, leaving 6 bases not matched to a gene. The CDR3 has 14 residues. In DNA, the CDR3 is TGTGCCAGCAGTCTGACTAGCGGGGGGAAGGCCCAGTACTTC. This encodes CASSLTSGGKAQYF.

As concerns this clonotype: A single base separates this from a much larger clone, so it may be a read error. In this CDR3 the conserved last residue, phenylalanine or tryptophan, is missing, so a read error is likely. The CDR3 DNA reads TGTGCCAGCAGTTCACGGGGGATGAACACTGAAGCTTTCCTT. Protein product: CASSSRGMNTEAFL. The chain links TRBV25-1 to TRBJ1-1; maybe TRBD1 (5 bases). Trimming stripped 5 bases from V and 0 bases from J, with 10 bases between. The germline V gene has CDR1 MGHDK and CDR2 SYGVNS. CDR3 size: 14 residues.

This clonotype was recorded a few times. The chain carries TRBV7-9 and TRBJ1-4; 8 nucleotides match TRBD1. In germline, CDR1 is SEHNR, CDR2 FQNEAQ (reference sequence). The CDR3 has 16 residues. V shed 6 bases, J shed 2 bases, and the junction held 8 bases outside the gene matches. As DNA, the CDR3 is TGTGCCAGCAGGGCTACAGGGGGAAGGACTAATGAAAAACTGTTTTTT. Translated: CASRATGGRTNEKLFF.

In its sample, this clonotype was seen once. The rearrangement uses TRBV10-3 and TRBJ2-5; the D gene could be TRBD1 or TRBD2 (6 bases each). Germline V lookup: CDR1 ENHRY, CDR2 SYGVKD. The CDR3 runs to 16 residues. Trimming cost V 4 bases and J 1 base, with 16 bases left between them. The CDR3 region is CAISASSGGGQETQYF. CDR3 nucleotide sequence: TGTGCCATCAGTGCCAGCAGCGGAGGGGGCCAAGAGACCCAGTACTTC.

Here the CDR3 DNA reads TGTGCCAGCAGTTTAAGGGGGGGATGGCAGCCCCAGCATTTT. It encodes CASSLRGGWQPQHF. This chain connects TRBV12-3 or TRBV12-4 to TRBJ1-5; tentatively, D is TRBD1 (6 bases). Trimming pared 2 bases from V and 7 bases from J, leaving 12 bases between. This CDR3 contains 14 residues.

In regard to this clonotype: A junction boundary mismatches the germline segment, possibly from a read error. The chain recombines TRBV7-2 with TRBJ2-7; perhaps TRBD1 as D (6 bases). Germline CDR1 SGHTA, CDR2 FQGNSA. The CDR3 covers 15 residues. This CDR3 reads CASSPGTPATYEQDF. The CDR3 nucleotides read TGTGCCAGCAGCCCTGGGACACCCGCCACCTACGAGCAGGACTTC.

About this clonotype itself: With a much larger clone just one base away, this may be a read error. In this CDR3 the conserved last residue, phenylalanine or tryptophan, is missing, so a read error is likely. The chain employs TRBV2 and TRBJ1-2, with unresolved D. The CDR3 runs to 14 residues. The V end was cut by 6 bases, the J end by 8 bases, with 19 bases between. CDR1 is SNHLY, CDR2 FYNNEI, per germline. The DNA of the CDR3 is TGTGCCAGCAGGGCCAGTGGCCTTGGGCGCGGCTACACCCTC. As protein: CASRASGLGRGYTL.

This clonotype has only a few counts. The chain combines TRBV7-9 with TRBJ1-4; D is possibly TRBD1 (5 bases). Trimming stripped 5 bases from V and 7 bases from J, with 14 bases between. The germline CDR1 and CDR2 sequences are SEHNR and FQNEAQ (reference sequence). The CDR3 totals 14 residues. The CDR3 region has the DNA TGTGCCAGCAGCCGACAGAGATCGGGTGAAAAACTGTTTTTT. This translates into CASSRQRSGEKLFF.

The chain is built from TRBV5-6 and TRBJ1-1, with 10 bases that match TRBD1. CDR1 SGHDT and CDR2 YYEEEE come from the germline V gene. The CDR3 has 16 amino acids. V gave up 2 bases and J gave up 0 bases; unmatched junction bases: 4. The CDR3 loop is CASSFDRGRLNTEAFF. CDR3 DNA sequence: TGTGCCAGCAGCTTTGACAGGGGGCGATTGAACACTGAAGCTTTCTTT.

This clonotype was picked up a small number of times. The V and J genes are TRBV19 and TRBJ2-7; D remains ambiguous. V was trimmed by 11 bases and J by 7 bases, leaving 15 bases between them. The CDR3 length is 11 residues. Per the germline V gene, CDR1 is LNHDA and CDR2 is SQIVND (reference sequence). CDR3 DNA: TGTGCCCCACCAAACCCCCGGGAGCAGTACTTC. As protein: CAPPNPREQYF.

With respect to this clonotype: A junction boundary mismatches the germline segment, possibly from a read error. The rearrangement links TRBV20-1 to TRBJ1-5; the D gene is possibly TRBD1 (5 bases). The CDR3 totals 14 residues. CDR1 DFQATT and CDR2 SNEGSKA come from the germline V gene (reference sequence). This chain's CDR3 is CSARDDRPNRPQHF. CDR3 DNA sequence: TGCAGTGCTAGAGACGACAGACCCAATCGGCCCCAGCATTTT.

With respect to this clonotype: The final CDR3 position lacks the conserved phenylalanine or tryptophan, pointing to a likely read error. The rearrangement joins TRBV10-3 to TRBJ1-2, with D possibly being TRBD1 (5 bases). The germline gives CDR1 ENHRY, CDR2 SYGVKD. The CDR3 length is 14 residues. Trimming cost V 0 bases and J 4 bases, with 9 bases left between them. This CDR3 reads CAISESRQTYGYTS. In DNA, the CDR3 is TGTGCCATCAGTGAGTCGAGACAGACCTATGGCTACACCTCC.

There are a few counts of this clonotype. The chain recombines TRBV5-1 with TRBJ2-6; D is ambiguous. This CDR3 spans 16 amino acids. Germline-derived CDR1 and CDR2 are SGHRS and YFSETQ. V gave up 4 bases and J gave up 0 bases, with 11 bases separating them. CDR3 nucleotide sequence: TGCGCCAGCAGCCAGGACCAGTTCTCTGGGGCCAACGTCCTGACTTTC. Protein product: CASSQDQFSGANVLTF.

Many counts were recorded for this clonotype. Here the CDR3 reads CASSGDRNYGYTF. CDR3 sequence (DNA): TGTGCCAGCAGCGGGGACAGAAACTATGGCTACACCTTC. The chain is built from TRBV7-9 and TRBJ1-2; 7 bases map to TRBD1. With 5 bases clipped from V and 2 bases from J, the junction kept 2 bases outside the gene matches. CDR3 size: 13 residues. Looked up from germline, CDR1 is SEHNR and CDR2 is FQNEAQ (reference sequence).